The 15 T cell receptor beta chains reported below all come from one sample, sequenced in a study of blood T cell repertoires in COVID-19 (dated by TCRdb to about 2020). Library preparation used the immunoSEQ multiplex PCR assay. Held by TCRdb, this immuneACCESS table contains in-frame sequences only and omits some clones. Under half of the omission traces to an unresolved V gene where checked; the cause of the rest is unknown. The sample contains roughly 250,000 clones, 82% of them found a single time. Of the sample, over 3.5% falls within the top ten clones. The sample taken for sequencing was peripheral blood. These receptors were collected from a woman in her 70s with acute or convalescent COVID-19.

The chain employs TRBV3-1 (or the pseudogene TRBV3-2) and TRBJ1-1; weak D call: TRBD1 (5 bases). Between the trimmed V and J ends, which lost 4 bases and 5 bases, there was a span of 14 bases. This CDR3 comprises 14 residues. Germline V CDR1 and CDR2: LGHDT, YNNKEL (reference sequence). The CDR3 loop is CASSPAKDSTEAFF. The CDR3 nucleotides read TGTGCCAGCAGCCCGGCAAAAGACAGTACTGAAGCTTTCTTT.

The rearrangement joins TRBV28 to TRBJ2-7; 7 positions match TRBD1. Losses at the gene ends were 5 bases for V and 0 bases for J; bases not matched to a gene: 4. The CDR3 sequence is 14 residues long. Germline loops: CDR1 MDHEN, CDR2 SYDVKM. Written as DNA, the CDR3 is TGTGCCAGCAGTACCGGGACAGCCTCCTACGAGCAGTACTTC. Protein sequence: CASSTGTASYEQYF.

The V and J genes are TRBV7-2 and TRBJ1-5; D not certain. This CDR3 spans 14 amino acids. CDR1 is SGHTA and CDR2 is FQGNSA in the germline V gene. The ends were cut back, 4 bases at V and 2 bases at J, with 9 bases in the middle. CDR3 nucleotide sequence: TGTGCCAGCAGCTCTAACGCTGGCAATCAGCCCCAGCATTTT. Its translation: CASSSNAGNQPQHF.

The chain has TRBV27 and TRBJ2-5, with D possibly being TRBD1 (6 bases). The length of the CDR3 is 15 residues. V lost 6 bases and J 2 bases, leaving 16 bases between the germline ends. Germline CDR1 is MNHEY and CDR2 is SMNVEV (reference sequence). CDR3 protein: CASRPAGTQQETQYF. CDR3 DNA sequence: TGTGCCAGCAGGCCCGCTGGGACACAGCAAGAGACCCAGTACTTC.

The chain uses TRBV9 and TRBJ1-1; D unresolved. Between the trimmed V and J ends, which lost 3 bases and 3 bases, there was a span of 9 bases. Germline loops: CDR1 SGDLS, CDR2 YYNGEE. The CDR3 contains 13 residues. The CDR3 nucleotides are TGTGCCAGCAGCGCAATAGTAGACACTGAAGCTTTCTTT. The encoded protein is CASSAIVDTEAFF.

In its sample, this clone was seen once. This chain links TRBV15 with TRBJ1-4; maybe TRBD1 (5 bases). Looked up from germline, CDR1 is LNHNV and CDR2 is YYDKDF (reference sequence). The CDR3 totals 14 residues. The ends were cut back, 7 bases at V and 5 bases at J, with 14 bases in the middle. CDR3 protein: CATTGHVGNEKLFF. Here the CDR3 DNA reads TGTGCCACCACAGGGCACGTGGGAAATGAAAAACTGTTTTTT.

This clone was recorded a few times. This chain uses TRBV30 with TRBJ2-7; D is possibly TRBD1 or TRBD2 (5 bases each). V dropped 5 bases and J dropped 7 bases, with 15 bases sitting between them. Germline V gene data show CDR1 as GTSNPN and CDR2 as SVGIG (reference sequence). The CDR3 runs to 12 residues. The CDR3 DNA reads as TGTGCCTGGGGGAGACAGACTCTAGAGCAGTACTTC. This encodes CAWGRQTLEQYF. Together with reference TRBV30 and TRBJ2-7, the CDR3 gives the full variable domain: SQTIHQWPATLVQPVGSPLSLECTVEGTSNPNLYWYRQAAGRGLQLLFYSVGIGQISSEVPQNLSASRPQDRQFILSSKKLLLSDSGFYLCAWGRQTLEQYFGPGTRLTVT.

The chain joins TRBV27 to TRBJ1-3, with D perhaps TRBD1 (6 bases). Trimming removed 5 bases at V and 0 bases at J, with 17 bases between. The CDR3 covers 17 residues. CDR1 is MNHEY, CDR2 SMNVEV, per germline (reference sequence). CDR3 sequence reads: CASSLKTGTLSGNTIYF. CDR3 bases: TGTGCCAGCAGTCTCAAAACCGGGACACTCTCTGGAAACACCATATATTTT.

This rearrangement joins TRBV9 to TRBJ2-1; 10 bases line up with TRBD2. V dropped 3 bases and J dropped 8; count of bases not matched to a gene: 11. CDR1 is SGDLS and CDR2 is YYNGEE in the germline V gene. This CDR3 region has 16 residues. The CDR3 loop is CASSAGPSGGGYEQFF. The CDR3 coding sequence is TGTGCCAGCAGCGCTGGCCCTAGCGGGGGCGGCTATGAGCAGTTCTTC. Based on the CDR3 plus reference TRBV9 and TRBJ2-1, the full variable domain is DSGVTQTPKHLITATGQRVTLRCSPRSGDLSVYWYQQSLDQGLQFLIQYYNGEERAKGNILERFSAQQFPDLHSELNLSSLELGDSALYFCASSAGPSGGGYEQFFGPGTRLTVL.

This rearrangement joins TRBV24-1 to TRBJ2-3; 10 bases are shared with TRBD2. The V segment lost 6 bases and the J segment 4 bases; nucleotides outside the gene matches: 6. The CDR3 has 15 residues. Germline lookup yields CDR1 KGHDR and CDR2 SFDVKD. The CDR3 region is CATSLAGEGADTQYF. The CDR3 DNA reads TGTGCCACCAGTCTAGCGGGGGAGGGGGCAGATACGCAGTATTTT.

The V and J genes are TRBV7-6 and TRBJ2-2, with D possibly TRBD2 on 6 matching bases. The CDR3 runs to 16 residues. The germline gives CDR1 SGHVS, CDR2 FNYEAQ. Trimming removed 5 bases at V and 3 bases at J, with 16 bases between. The CDR3 is CASSPQGSGYTGELFF. Written as DNA, the CDR3 is TGTGCCAGCAGCCCCCAAGGCAGCGGGTACACCGGGGAGCTGTTTTTT.

The chain employs TRBV29-1 and TRBJ1-1; 7 bases match TRBD1. The CDR3 is made up of 12 amino acids. The junction had 7 bases not matched to a gene; V was cut back by 6 bases and J by 6 bases. Germline V CDR1 and CDR2: SQVTM, ANQGSEA. The chain's CDR3 is CSVSRGVPEAFF. The CDR3 nucleotides read TGCAGCGTCTCCAGGGGGGTTCCTGAAGCTTTCTTT.

V usage is TRBV27 and J usage is TRBJ1-2; 7 bases are a match to TRBD1. This CDR3 is 15 amino acids long. Germline trimming cut 5 bases from V and 0 bases from J; bases unmatched to any gene: 6. Germline-derived CDR1 and CDR2 are MNHEY and SMNVEV (reference sequence). CDR3 sequence (DNA): TGTGCCAGCAGTGCCGAAGGGACAGCTAACTATGGCTACACCTTC. It yields the protein CASSAEGTANYGYTF.

This clone was counted once. CDR3 bases: TGTGCCAGCTCACCTCCGGACAGGCTTCGGAACACTGAAGCTTTCTTT. Its translation: CASSPPDRLRNTEAFF. The V call is TRBV18, the J call TRBJ1-1; 7 bases line up with TRBD1. This CDR3 comprises 16 residues. Germline V CDR1 and CDR2: KGHSH, LQKENI. The ends lost 3 bases at V and 1 base at J; junction bases unmatched: 8.

This chain connects TRBV18 to TRBJ1-5; D is uncertain. Germline V gives CDR1 KGHSH, CDR2 LQKENI. The V end lost 3 bases, the J end lost 7 bases, and 10 bases lay between the germline ends. The CDR3 length is 13 residues. The CDR3 nucleotides read TGTGCCAGCTCACCCACCGAGGGACAGCCCCAGCATTTT. This codes for CASSPTEGQPQHF.